Sequencing of this T cell receptor beta chain was carried out in a study of blood T cell repertoires in COVID-19. Study-level background: From the United States, Italy and Spain came samples of acute and convalescent COVID-19. Nucleic acid was either cDNA or gDNA, and it came from T cells, B-cell-depleted T cells, or PBMCs.

Germline V gene lookup returns CDR1 MDHEN and CDR2 SYDVKM. V shed 5 bases and J shed 3 bases, with 14 bases lying between them. This CDR3 is built from 14 residues. Authors' methods: Cell counts per sample came from amplifying reference gene primers. Assay: immunoSEQ multiplex PCR; the TCRdb copy retains only in-frame clones and omits some. Clone size and V and J calls were adopted from that table, with D and trimming inferred from the DNA. The sample yields around 80,000 clones, under 85% seen once. Sequencing was done on a sample of peripheral blood. The V and J genes are TRBV28 and TRBJ2-7; D possibly corresponds to TRBD2 (6 bases). This receptor was identified in a woman of 80 years or more with acute or convalescent COVID-19. CDR3 sequence reads: CASSPRDWGYEQYF. Written as DNA, the CDR3 is TGTGCCAGCAGTCCACGGGACTGGGGCTACGAGCAGTACTTC.